This TCR beta chain came from a study of blood T cell repertoires in COVID-19. TCRdb's copy holds only in-frame clones and misses some; the assay was immunoSEQ multiplex PCR. The sample contains approximately 290,000 clones, around 81% of which appear only once. The V segment lost 8 bases and the J segment 4 bases; nucleotides outside the gene matches: 2. The CDR3 consists of 14 residues. Germline lookup yields CDR1 LGHDT and CDR2 YNNKEL (reference sequence). This receptor was taken from a person aged 70 to 80 with COVID-19, enrolled during active disease. This chain joins TRBV3-1 (or the pseudogene TRBV3-2) and TRBJ2-2; 12 positions agree with TRBD2. Sequencing was performed on peripheral blood. The CDR3 is CASAGLAGTGELFF. The CDR3 bases are TGTGCCAGCGCGGGACTAGCGGGCACCGGGGAGCTGTTTTTT.